The entry below gives a single T cell receptor beta chain sequence along with its context. This table comes from immunoSEQ multiplex PCR, and its TCRdb copy is limited to in-frame clones, with some not included. The sample holds around 86,000 clones, more than 80% seen once. The data stem from a study of OX40 agonist ivuxolimab in advanced cancers. Study context: Head and neck, renal cell, melanoma or hepatocellular carcinoma were the cancers that dose-escalation patients had. Prior anti-PD-1, anti-PD-L1 or anti-CTLA-4 therapy was allowed; less than 45% had some.

This CDR3 region has 13 residues. Trimming took 7 bases from V and 1 from J, leaving 11 bases between them. Germline V CDR1 and CDR2: SGHRS, YFSETQ. This sequence joins TRBV5-1 and TRBJ1-1; D call uncertain. This clonotype originated in an adult with an advanced solid tumor such as melanoma, head and neck, liver or kidney cancer. The sample in question was CD4+ or CD8+ T cells sorted from blood, obtained in a trial of the OX40 agonist ivuxolimab. Here the CDR3 reads CASSLRGNTEAFF. CDR3 nucleotide sequence: TGCGCCAGCTCATTGAGAGGGAACACTGAAGCTTTCTTT.